The 31 T cell receptor beta chains reported below all come from one sample, sequenced in a study of shared clonotypes between healthy human individuals. The repertoire was sequenced with immunoSEQ multiplex PCR; TCRdb's copy has only in-frame clones and lacks some. The sample holds more than 900,000 clones, about four fifths seen once. Material for sequencing was memory CD4+ T cells from PBMCs. Indicated subset: CD45RA-negative fraction. The receptors shown here come from a man between 18 and 35 years old in good health. Some clones in this sample may be carry-over from other donors' samples.

At least ten counts were recorded for this clone. The genes are TRBV5-8 and TRBJ1-5, with unresolved D. This CDR3 is built from 16 residues. The V and J ends lost 2 bases and 1 base respectively, with 13 bases between them. CDR1 is SGHTS, CDR2 YDEGEE, per germline. This CDR3 is CASSFNPGPSNQPQHF. In DNA form, the CDR3 reads TGTGCCAGCAGCTTCAACCCAGGCCCGAGCAATCAGCCCCAGCATTTT.

Concerning this clone itself: Other DNA sequences of this sample code for an identical CDR3. The chain combines TRBV30 with TRBJ2-5; D might be TRBD2 (5 bases). CDR1 is GTSNPN, CDR2 SVGIG, per germline (reference sequence). Between the trimmed V and J ends, which lost 4 bases and 5 bases, there was a span of 8 bases. The CDR3 extends over 11 amino acids. The CDR3 DNA sequence: TGTGCCTGGACAGGCGGGGAGACCCAGTACTTC. Its translation is CAWTGGETQYF.

This clone appeared once. The CDR3 DNA follows: TGCGCCAGCAGCCAGGACGCGGGACAGAGATCCTACGAGCAGTACTTC. Its protein product is CASSQDAGQRSYEQYF. The chain is built from TRBV4-3 and TRBJ2-7; tentative D call: TRBD1 (7 bases). Germline V CDR1 and CDR2: LGHNA, YSLEER. The CDR3 length is 16 residues. Deletions cut 3 bases from V and 1 base from J, with 16 bases between.

The chain has TRBV11-2 and TRBJ2-1; possible D gene TRBD2, 5 bases. The germline V gene encodes CDR1 SGHAT and CDR2 FQNNGV. V was pared by 5 bases and J by 6 bases, with 14 bases between. This CDR3 contains 14 residues. CDR3 nucleotide sequence: TGTGCCAGCAGCACAAGACTATATGGCAATGAGCAGTTCTTC. Translation: CASSTRLYGNEQFF.

The gene calls are TRBV5-1 and TRBJ2-2, with 8 positions matching TRBD1. The CDR3 runs 14 residues. V lost 3 bases to trimming and J lost 5 bases; unmatched junction nucleotides: 3. The germline V gene encodes CDR1 SGHRS and CDR2 YFSETQ. CDR3 protein: CASSWTGTTGELFF. DNA of the CDR3: TGCGCCAGCAGCTGGACAGGGACAACCGGGGAGCTGTTTTTT.

This clone came up once. The chain employs TRBV7-8 and TRBJ2-6, with D possibly matching TRBD2 (5 bases). From germline, CDR1 is SGHVS and CDR2 FQNEAQ. The CDR3 is 15 residues long. Between the trimmed V and J ends, which lost 3 bases and 1 base, there was a span of 7 bases. Here the CDR3 DNA reads TGTGCCAGCAGCTTCACGGGGTCTGGGGCCAACGTCCTGACTTTC. It is translated as CASSFTGSGANVLTF.

V is TRBV19 and J is TRBJ1-2, with D hard to call. There are 14 residues in the CDR3. Trimming cost V 8 bases and J 4 bases, with 17 bases left between them. CDR1 is LNHDA and CDR2 is SQIVND in the germline V gene (reference sequence). This CDR3 is CASSQRQTLYGYTF. The CDR3 bases are TGTGCCAGTTCCCAGAGGCAGACTCTCTATGGCTACACCTTC.

V usage is TRBV10-3 and J usage is TRBJ1-5, with 7 bases identical to TRBD1. Unmatched junction bases numbered 5, after V lost 5 bases and J lost 4 bases. CDR3 length: 14 residues. Germline CDR1 and CDR2: ENHRY and SYGVKD. CDR3 coding DNA: TGTGCCATCAGTCGACAGGGAGTTAATCAGCCCCAGCATTTT. Its translation: CAISRQGVNQPQHF.

J is TRBJ2-4 and V is TRBV5-6; no reliable D call. Trimming left V 2 bases short and J 2 bases short, with 11 bases between. The CDR3 extends over 15 amino acids. CDR1 is SGHDT, CDR2 YYEEEE, per germline. The CDR3 sequence is CASSFFVSTKNIQYF. CDR3 nucleotides: TGTGCCAGCAGCTTCTTCGTCTCGACCAAAAACATTCAGTACTTC.

The genes are TRBV4-1 and TRBJ2-5, with D perhaps TRBD2 (6 bases). The germline CDR1 and CDR2 sequences are MGHRA and YSYEKL. The CDR3 runs to 13 residues. V gave up 2 bases and J gave up 7 bases, with 11 bases separating them. The CDR3: CASSQPSGGTQYF. The CDR3 DNA is TGCGCCAGCAGCCAACCCTCCGGGGGGACCCAGTACTTC.

Comments on this clone: A far larger clone differs by one base, so this is likely a read error. The chain is built from TRBV19 and TRBJ2-1; D remains unclear. V was clipped by 9 bases and J by 0 bases, with 9 bases between them. Per germline, CDR1 LNHDA and CDR2 SQIVND (reference sequence). CDR3 length equals 13 residues. DNA of the CDR3: TGTGCCAGCGGAAGGAGCTCCTACAATGAGCAGTTCTTC. Translating it yields CASGRSSYNEQFF.

About this clone itself: This sample includes further DNA sequences coding for the same CDR3. The chain couples TRBV5-1 to TRBJ2-1; D is ambiguous. Deletions cut 0 bases from V and 0 bases from J, with 4 bases between. Germline V gene lookup returns CDR1 SGHRS and CDR2 YFSETQ. The CDR3 contains 14 residues. The DNA for the CDR3 is TGCGCCAGCAGCTTGGACAGCTCCTACAATGAGCAGTTCTTC. This encodes CASSLDSSYNEQFF.

This clone was counted a single time. J is TRBJ2-6 and V is TRBV18; D not certain. Deletions cut 1 base from V and 4 bases from J, with 5 bases between. CDR3 length equals 14 residues. Germline V CDR1 and CDR2: KGHSH, LQKENI. CDR3: CASSPLVGANVLTF. The CDR3 nucleotides read TGTGCCAGCTCACCACTCGTAGGGGCCAACGTCCTGACTTTC.

J is TRBJ1-4 and V is TRBV7-9, with TRBD1 matching over 7 bases. The junction had 7 bases not matched to a gene; V was cut back by 5 bases and J by 7 bases. Germline CDR1 and CDR2: SEHNR and FQNEAQ (reference sequence). The CDR3 has 14 amino acids. The CDR3: CASSEWGQREKLFF. CDR3 in DNA: TGTGCCAGCAGCGAATGGGGACAGCGTGAAAAACTGTTTTTT.

V and J are TRBV16 and TRBJ2-5, with D perhaps TRBD1 or TRBD2 (5 bases each). The ends were cut back, 1 base at V and 3 bases at J, with 12 bases in the middle. The germline V gene encodes CDR1 KGHSY and CDR2 FQNENV. The CDR3 consists of 15 residues. The CDR3 protein is CASSQFRGPEETQYF. In DNA, the CDR3 is TGTGCCAGCAGCCAATTCCGGGGCCCCGAAGAGACCCAGTACTTC.

The chain links TRBV15 to TRBJ1-5, with D unclear. CDR1 and CDR2 from the germline V gene are LNHNV and YYDKDF (reference sequence). Trimming took off 0 bases at V and 0 bases at J, with 12 bases between the two ends. This CDR3 is built from 17 residues. CDR3 sequence: CATSRDGAGNSNQPQHF. In DNA, the CDR3 is TGTGCCACCAGCAGAGATGGTGCGGGAAATAGCAATCAGCCCCAGCATTTT.

V is TRBV11-2 and J is TRBJ2-2; no definite D call. Trimming cost V 3 bases and J 13 bases, with 12 bases left between them. From germline, CDR1 is SGHAT and CDR2 FQNNGV. The CDR3 consists of 12 residues. CDR3 DNA sequence: TGTGCCAGCAGCTTTAGTGGACCTCGGCTGTTTTTT. Translation gives CASSFSGPRLFF.

In DNA, the CDR3 is TGTGCCAGCAGCCAAGGGGACAGGGATGAGACCCAGTACTTC. As protein: CASSQGDRDETQYF. The J gene is TRBJ2-5, the V gene TRBV4-2; 9 bases agree with TRBD1. The CDR3 loop spans 14 amino acids. Trimming cost V 1 base and J 5 bases; bases outside gene matches: 2. In germline, CDR1 is LGHNA, CDR2 YNFKEQ.

The chain carries TRBV4-3 and TRBJ2-3; 8 bases fit TRBD1. The germline V gene has CDR1 LGHNA and CDR2 YSLEER. With V trimmed by 4 bases and J by 2 bases, 23 bases remained unmatched. The CDR3 contains 21 residues. CDR3 region: CASSRLLRDRSGFGSTDTQYF. In DNA form, the CDR3 reads TGCGCCAGCAGCCGCTTACTCCGGGACAGGTCCGGGTTTGGGTCCACAGATACGCAGTATTTT.

The V and J genes are TRBV28 and TRBJ1-1; TRBD1 is a possible D gene (6 bases). Germline-derived CDR1 and CDR2 are MDHEN and SYDVKM. Trimming cost V 5 bases and J 7 bases, with 23 bases left between them. The CDR3 spans 16 residues. The CDR3 here is CASSPGAVDRGVEAFF. The CDR3 DNA reads as TGTGCCAGCAGTCCGGGGGCCGTCGATAGGGGGGTTGAAGCTTTCTTT.

The gene calls are TRBV19 and TRBJ1-2; D is undetermined. V lost 3 bases and J lost 7, with 12 bases in between. CDR3 size: 13 residues. CDR1 and CDR2 from the germline V gene are LNHDA and SQIVND (reference sequence). The CDR3 reads CASSIAWEGGYTF. DNA for the CDR3: TGTGCCAGTAGTATTGCCTGGGAGGGTGGCTACACCTTC. The whole variable domain, filled in from reference TRBV19 and TRBJ1-2, reads DGGITQSPKYLFRKEGQNVTLSCEQNLNHDAMYWYRQDPGQGLRLIYYSQIVNDFQKGDIAEGYSVSREKKESFPLTVTSAQKNPTAFYLCASSIAWEGGYTFGSGTRLTVV.

This clone was seen a handful of times. The chain joins TRBV11-2 to TRBJ2-7; a possible D gene is TRBD2 (5 bases). Germline CDR1 SGHAT, CDR2 FQNNGV. The CDR3 consists of 13 residues. The germline V and J ends were trimmed by 5 bases and 1 base, with 9 bases remaining between them. The CDR3 DNA is TGTGCCAGCAGCCCCCAGCGGTCCTACGAGCAGTACTTC. Translation: CASSPQRSYEQYF.

The rearrangement joins TRBV30 to TRBJ2-7; a possible D gene is TRBD1 (6 bases). This CDR3 is 12 amino acids long. Deletions cut 2 bases from V and 6 bases from J, with 11 bases between. Germline V gene lookup returns CDR1 GTSNPN and CDR2 SVGIG (reference sequence). The CDR3 protein is CAWSSRGPEQYF. The CDR3 region has the DNA TGTGCCTGGAGTTCCAGGGGCCCCGAGCAGTACTTC.

This clone was found a few times. Additional DNA sequences in this sample encode the identical CDR3. The gene calls are TRBV4-1 and TRBJ1-1, with TRBD1 matching over 7 bases. The trim removed 4 bases at V and 2 bases at J, leaving 10 bases unmatched. This CDR3 spans 16 amino acids. Germline-derived CDR1 and CDR2 are MGHRA and YSYEKL. CDR3: CASSPRTGLPNTEAFF. CDR3 in DNA: TGCGCCAGCAGCCCCCGGACAGGCTTGCCAAACACTGAAGCTTTCTTT.

This clone was recorded a few times. The J gene is TRBJ1-5, the V gene TRBV27; possibly TRBD1 for D (5 bases). The CDR3 extends over 16 amino acids. The V end was cut by 7 bases, the J end by 3 bases, with 19 bases between. Germline values: CDR1 MNHEY, CDR2 SMNVEV (reference sequence). The CDR3 DNA reads as TGTGCCAGCACCCCTAGGGGATACAAGGACAATCAGCCCCAGCATTTT. Amino acids: CASTPRGYKDNQPQHF.

The chain has TRBV11-2 and TRBJ2-5; a weak D match, TRBD1 (6 bases). CDR1 SGHAT and CDR2 FQNNGV come from the germline V gene. Deletions cut 5 bases from V and 4 bases from J, with 20 bases between. This CDR3 is built from 16 residues. The CDR3 DNA is TGTGCCAGCAGCCGAAATACAGGGAACCCAAGAGAGACCCAGTACTTC. Translation gives CASSRNTGNPRETQYF.

This CDR3 reads CASSPTPGLASSSYNEQFF. CDR3 coding DNA: TGTGCCAGCAGCCCAACCCCGGGACTAGCGTCGAGCTCCTACAATGAGCAGTTCTTC. The V and J genes are TRBV7-3 and TRBJ2-1; 10 bases map to TRBD2. The ends lost 5 bases at V and 0 bases at J; junction bases unmatched: 13. CDR3 length: 19 residues. From germline, CDR1 is SGHTA and CDR2 FQGTGA.

The chain carries TRBV28 and TRBJ2-5; D is perhaps TRBD1 or TRBD2 (5 bases each). The CDR3 extends over 13 amino acids. The V end was cut by 7 bases, the J end by 5 bases, with 14 bases between. The germline CDR1 and CDR2 sequences are MDHEN and SYDVKM. Here the CDR3 reads CASMRPWGETQYF. CDR3 nucleotide sequence: TGTGCCAGCATGAGGCCCTGGGGGGAGACCCAGTACTTC.

This clone came up a few times. The chain recombines TRBV6-1 with TRBJ1-1; the D gene is possibly TRBD1 (5 bases). The CDR3 has 13 residues. Trimming left V 6 bases short and J 0 bases short, with 8 bases between. Germline loops: CDR1 MNHNS, CDR2 SASEGT. DNA for the CDR3: TGTGCCAGCAGGGACATGTTGAACACTGAAGCTTTCTTT. Residues: CASRDMLNTEAFF.

This clone was picked up a small number of times. The chain has TRBV6-5 and TRBJ2-5; possibly TRBD1 for D (6 bases). Germline V gives CDR1 MNHEY, CDR2 SVGAGI. The CDR3 is 14 residues long. With 2 bases removed from V and 5 bases from J, the gap between germline ends came to 12 bases. CDR3 bases: TGTGCCAGCAGTTACCGAGACAGGTCGGAGACCCAGTACTTC. It is translated as CASSYRDRSETQYF.

Of note for this clone: Other DNA sequences of this sample code for an identical CDR3. The chain employs TRBV18 and TRBJ2-3; D is unresolved. V was shortened by 3 bases and J by 0 bases, with 4 bases between the two germline ends. Germline values: CDR1 KGHSH, CDR2 LQKENI. There are 13 residues in the CDR3. As DNA, the CDR3 is TGTGCCAGCTCACCGATTAGCACAGATACGCAGTATTTT. Amino acids: CASSPISTDTQYF.